The clone carrying this T cell receptor beta chain is a singleton in its sample. What it binds is unknown. The entry originates in a study of T cell responses to AZD1222 COVID-19 vaccine. Findings and limits, study-wide: Possibly, clonal diversity was underestimated; donors were largely white British and included more females. Reportedly, close to half of spike-specific TCRs are directed against unmutated variant regions. Increases in Spike-specific TCR breadth and depth were seen after two AZD1222 doses.

Per the germline V gene, CDR1 is MDHEN and CDR2 is SYDVKM. V was pared by 3 bases and J by 7 bases, with 19 bases between. The CDR3 contains 17 residues. Method: immunoSEQ multiplex PCR; TCRdb's copy keeps in-frame clones and lacks some. The sample has 150,000 to 200,000 clones; approximately 94% are singletons. The chain links TRBV28 to TRBJ1-6, with D unclear. This clonotype was sampled from an adult who received the MenACWY meningococcal vaccine as a control. The material was peripheral blood, obtained 28 days after the second dose of the MenACWY control vaccine. CDR3 region: CASSFTRIDRTNSPLHF. CDR3 DNA: TGTGCCAGCAGTTTTACCCGAATTGACCGTACGAATTCACCCCTCCACTTT. The full variable domain, rest sourced from reference TRBV28 and TRBJ1-6, is DVKVTQSSRYLVKRTGEKVFLECVQDMDHENMFWYRQDPGLGLRLIYFSYDVKMKEKGDIPEGYSVSREKKERFSLILESASTNQTSMYLCASSFTRIDRTNSPLHFGNGTRLTVT.